This T cell receptor (beta chain) was retrieved from a study of blood T cell repertoires in COVID-19. Clones were read by immunoSEQ multiplex PCR, and TCRdb kept only the in-frame ones, dropping some. There are approximately 250,000 clones in the sample; around four fifths occur only once, and 5% to 7% lies in the top ten. Per the germline V gene, CDR1 is MNHEY and CDR2 is SVGAGI. The CDR3 sequence is 15 residues long. J gave up 5 bases and V 5 bases, and 11 bases lay outside the gene matches. The clonotype was recovered from a woman aged 55-70 years with active or convalescent COVID-19. J is TRBJ2-5 and V is TRBV6-5; TRBD2 matches at 7 bases. The sequenced sample consisted of peripheral blood. The CDR3 DNA reads TGTGCCAGCAGTCCGTGGACTAGTCGGTCTGAGACCCAGTACTTC. It yields the protein CASSPWTSRSETQYF.